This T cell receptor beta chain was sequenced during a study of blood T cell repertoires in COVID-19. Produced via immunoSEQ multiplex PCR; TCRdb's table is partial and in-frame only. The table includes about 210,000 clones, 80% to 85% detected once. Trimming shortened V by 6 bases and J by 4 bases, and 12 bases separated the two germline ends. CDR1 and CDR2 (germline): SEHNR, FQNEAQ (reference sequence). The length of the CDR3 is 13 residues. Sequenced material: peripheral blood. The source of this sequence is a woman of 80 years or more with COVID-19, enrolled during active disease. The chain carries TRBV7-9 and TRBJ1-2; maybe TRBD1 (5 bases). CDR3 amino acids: CASSSGLGYGYTF. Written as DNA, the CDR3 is TGTGCCAGCAGTTCAGGGTTAGGCTATGGCTACACCTTC.